Sequencing of this T cell receptor (beta chain) was carried out in a study of CD8+CD57+ T cells in acquired aplastic anemia. The wider study: Sorted CD4+ and CD8+ cells gave an average of roughly 3.5 ug of DNA. Study-level findings and limits: Found in both controls and patients were almost 30 CD8+ CDR3 sequences.

The sequenced patients had an expansion of CD8+CD57+ cells seen by flow cytometry. The enrolled patients all had severe acquired aplastic anemia. A note on this clonotype: The antigen is undetermined.

Investigators profiled TCR beta VDJ and CDR3 from genomic DNA template. MiXCR was run by TCRdb on the reads, yielding one entry per CDR3 protein. This sample carries roughly 240,000 distinct CDR3 sequences, 47% of them seen once, and the ten largest clones take approximately 8%. CDR1 MGHDK and CDR2 SYGVNS come from the germline V gene. V was cut by 5 bases and J by 7 bases, with 11 bases left in between. CDR3 length: 12 amino acids. The chain joins TRBV25-1 to TRBJ1-1, with TRBD1 as a possible D gene (5 bases). This TCR derives from a human donor with aplastic anemia. Sequenced input: sorted CD4+, CD8+, or CD8+CD57+ T cells (not recorded which) from PBMCs. The CDR3 protein is CASSFGGNEAFF. In DNA form, the CDR3 reads TGTGCCAGCAGTTTCGGGGGGAATGAAGCTTTCTTT.